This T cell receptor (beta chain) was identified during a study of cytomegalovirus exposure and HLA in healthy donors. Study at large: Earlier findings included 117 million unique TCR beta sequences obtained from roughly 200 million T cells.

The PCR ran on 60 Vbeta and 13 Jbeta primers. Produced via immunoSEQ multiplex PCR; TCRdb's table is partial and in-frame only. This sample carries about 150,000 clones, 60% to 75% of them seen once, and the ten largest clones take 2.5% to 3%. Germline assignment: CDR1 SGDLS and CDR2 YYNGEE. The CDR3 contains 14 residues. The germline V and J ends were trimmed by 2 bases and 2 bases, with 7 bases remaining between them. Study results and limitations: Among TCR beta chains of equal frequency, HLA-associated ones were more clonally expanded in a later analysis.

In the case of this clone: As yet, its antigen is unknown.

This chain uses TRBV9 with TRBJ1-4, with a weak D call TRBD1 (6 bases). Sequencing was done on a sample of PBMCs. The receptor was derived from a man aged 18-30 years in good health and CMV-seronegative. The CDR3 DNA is TGTGCCAGCAGCGTCCAGGGGACTAATGAAAAACTGTTTTTT. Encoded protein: CASSVQGTNEKLFF.